This T cell receptor beta chain originates from a study of T-cell memory formation after mild COVID-19. Overall study results and limits: Later expanders leaned CD4+, whereas day 15 to 85 contracting clones were balanced CD4/CD8. Contracting CD8+ clones were enriched in EMRA, CD4+ mainly in CM and EM. Second-wave clones peaking on day 37 lacked confirmed SARS-CoV-2 specificity.

Trimming pared 5 bases from V and 1 base from J, leaving 6 bases between. The CDR3 has 13 residues. The germline V gene has CDR1 SEHNR and CDR2 FQNEAQ (reference sequence). TCRdb re-called the 5' RACE reads through MiXCR, storing one row per CDR3 protein. The sample yields roughly 550,000 distinct CDR3 sequences, about 20% seen once. This clonotype was observed a few times. Its specificity is not known. This TCR was sampled from an adult woman who had mild COVID-19 (a few samples of this study predate the infection). Cell type and time point are not known. Sample: PBMCs or a T cell subset sorted from them (not recorded which). This chain connects TRBV7-9 to TRBJ2-1; D remains unclear. As DNA, the CDR3 is TGTGCCAGCAGCGCCCAATCCTACAATGAGCAGTTCTTC. Protein sequence: CASSAQSYNEQFF.